This TCR beta chain was found in a study of neoadjuvant nivolumab and ipilimumab in lung cancer. Clones were sequenced by immunoSEQ multiplex PCR, and TCRdb holds only the in-frame ones, with some missing. The repertoire includes over a hundred clones, about nine tenths of them detected once, and approximately 7.8% sits in the top ten. The ends were cut back, 2 bases at V and 8 bases at J, with 10 bases in the middle. The CDR3 consists of 12 residues. The germline CDR1 and CDR2 sequences are SGHNT and YYREEE (reference sequence). This specimen consisted of tumor tissue, obtained before neoadjuvant nivolumab, alone or with ipilimumab. The chain uses TRBV5-4 and TRBJ1-1; no clear D. The sequence came from an adult with non-small cell lung cancer. In DNA, the CDR3 is TGTGCCAGCAGCTTCGGGTGCGCCGAAGCTTTCTTT. Translated: CASSFGCAEAFF.